The next 9 T cell receptor beta chains were all read from a single sample in a study of blood T cells in healthy people across ages. It was with a sample-barcoded 5' primer and a J-beta primer mix that a second PCR of roughly 6 to 12 cycles was run. TCRdb analysed the 5' RACE reads with MiXCR anew, one entry per CDR3 protein. Of some 700,000 distinct CDR3 sequences in the sample, 22% are singletons; the top ten hold about 22%. The sequencing sample was made of blood. The receptor source for this set is a man between 65 and 80 years old in good health.

The chain joins TRBV5-1 to TRBJ2-3; D gene unclear. V was clipped by 4 bases and J by 1 base, with 13 bases between them. Germline values: CDR1 SGHRS, CDR2 YFSETQ. The CDR3 runs to 15 residues. This chain's CDR3 is CASSPTSHRTDTQYF. CDR3 DNA sequence: TGCGCCAGCAGCCCTACCTCCCATCGCACAGATACGCAGTATTTT.

The chain is built from TRBV7-3 and TRBJ2-2, with no clear D. CDR1 SGHTA and CDR2 FQGTGA come from the germline V gene. Trimming cost V 6 bases and J 5 bases, with 10 bases left between them. This CDR3 contains 13 residues. CDR3 in amino acids: CASRISLTGELFF. The CDR3 DNA reads TGTGCCAGCAGGATCTCCTTAACCGGGGAGCTGTTTTTT.

The V and J genes are TRBV29-1 and TRBJ1-2; D is perhaps TRBD1 (5 bases). Germline-derived CDR1 and CDR2 are SQVTM and ANQGSEA. With 6 bases removed from V and 1 base from J, the gap between germline ends came to 9 bases. This CDR3 comprises 12 residues. The CDR3, as DNA: TGCAGCGTCCCGACAGATAACTATGGCTACACCTTC. It is translated as CSVPTDNYGYTF.

This clonotype has a count of ten or more. V is TRBV7-8 and J is TRBJ2-1, with D tentatively TRBD2 (6 bases). The CDR3 is 12 amino acids. Per the germline V gene, CDR1 is SGHVS and CDR2 is FQNEAQ. V was cut by 11 bases and J by 9 bases, with 17 bases left in between. CDR3 nucleotides: TGTGCCTCAGGAGGGGCGCGCGGTGAGCAGTTCTTC. This codes for CASGGARGEQFF.

V is TRBV27 and J is TRBJ1-2, with TRBD1 matching over 7 bases. After removal of 5 bases from V and 6 bases from J, the junction contained 6 bases not matched to a gene. CDR3 length: 13 amino acids. Germline-derived CDR1 and CDR2 are MNHEY and SMNVEV (reference sequence). CDR3 amino acids: CASSPRQGHGYTF. The CDR3 DNA sequence: TGTGCCAGCAGTCCTAGACAGGGACATGGCTACACCTTC.

The V gene is TRBV25-1, the J gene TRBJ2-5; possibly TRBD1 or TRBD2 for D (5 bases each). Trimming stripped 10 bases from V and 11 bases from J, with 17 bases between. The CDR3 totals 11 residues. Germline-derived CDR1 and CDR2 are MGHDK and SYGVNS. The CDR3 loop reads CATRGELKQYF. The CDR3 coding sequence is TGTGCCACCCGAGGGGAGTTGAAGCAGTACTTC.

The V call is TRBV12-3 or TRBV12-4, the J call TRBJ1-3; perhaps TRBD1 as D (6 bases). V shed 7 bases and J shed 4 bases, with 14 bases lying between them. The CDR3 sequence is 14 residues long. The CDR3 loop is CASTLAGAGNTIYF. DNA for the CDR3: TGTGCCAGCACCCTGGCAGGGGCCGGAAACACCATATATTTT.

The V and J genes are TRBV7-9 and TRBJ1-1; D is perhaps TRBD1 (5 bases). This CDR3 has 14 residues. CDR1 and CDR2 from the germline V gene are SEHNR and FQNEAQ (reference sequence). Trimming left V 0 bases short and J 4 bases short, with 9 bases between. The CDR3 DNA follows: TGTGCCAGCAGCTTAGCGGGACGGCCCACTGAAGCTTTCTTT. This gives the protein CASSLAGRPTEAFF.

The sample holds a few counts of this clonotype. The V and J genes are TRBV18 and TRBJ2-5; 9 nucleotides line up with TRBD1. Germline V lookup: CDR1 KGHSH, CDR2 LQKENI. There are 12 residues in the CDR3. The V gene end was trimmed by 5 bases and the J gene end by 11 bases; junction bases not matched to a gene: 6. The CDR3 loop is CASSGTGQEQYF. In nucleotides, the CDR3 is TGTGCCAGCTCAGGGACAGGGCAAGAGCAGTACTTC.